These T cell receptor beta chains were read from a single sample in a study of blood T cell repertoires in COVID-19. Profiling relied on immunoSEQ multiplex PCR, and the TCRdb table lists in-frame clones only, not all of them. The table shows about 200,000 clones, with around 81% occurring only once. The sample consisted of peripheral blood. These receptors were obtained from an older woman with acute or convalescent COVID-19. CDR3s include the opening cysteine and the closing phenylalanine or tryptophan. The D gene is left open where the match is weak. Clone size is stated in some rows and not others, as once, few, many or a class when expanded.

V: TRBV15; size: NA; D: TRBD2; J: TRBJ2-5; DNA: TGTGCCACCAGCAGAGATAGCGGGAGGGGACAAGAGACCCAGTACTTC; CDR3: CATSRDSGRGQETQYF
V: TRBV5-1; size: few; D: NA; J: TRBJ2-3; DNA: TGCGCCAGCAGCTTGTGGCCGGGGAGCACAGATACGCAGTATTTT; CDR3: CASSLWPGSTDTQYF
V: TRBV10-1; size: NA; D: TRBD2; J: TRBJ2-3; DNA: TGCGCCAGCCGGGGGGGCCGAGGAGGCACGCAGTATTTT; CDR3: CASRGGRGGTQYF
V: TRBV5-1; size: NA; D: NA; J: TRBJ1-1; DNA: TGCGCCAGCAGCGGAAGGACAGACAACATTGAAGCTTTCTTT; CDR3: CASSGRTDNIEAFF
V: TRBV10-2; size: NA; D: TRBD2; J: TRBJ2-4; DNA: TGCGCCAGCAGTGAGTGGCTAGCGGGGGGCAGGGGTCTTGCCAAAAACATTCAGTACTTC; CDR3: CASSEWLAGGRGLAKNIQYF
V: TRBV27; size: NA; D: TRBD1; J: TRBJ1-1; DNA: TGTGCCAGCAGTAGGGACAGGGCCGGGGGGAACACTGAAGCTTTCTTT; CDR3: CASSRDRAGGNTEAFF
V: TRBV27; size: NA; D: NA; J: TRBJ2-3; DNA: TGTGCCAGCAGTTCACAGGGTTCCACAGATACGCAGTATTTT; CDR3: CASSSQGSTDTQYF
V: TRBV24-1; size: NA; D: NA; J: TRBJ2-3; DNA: TGTGCCACCAGTGATCCCAAGCACAGAACCCGTAACTCAGATACGCAGTATTTT; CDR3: CATSDPKHRTRNSDTQYF
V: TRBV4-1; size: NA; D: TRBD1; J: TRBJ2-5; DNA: TGCGCCAGCAGCCAAGAGGGGACAGGGTTCCAAGAGACCCAGTACTTC; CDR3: CASSQEGTGFQETQYF
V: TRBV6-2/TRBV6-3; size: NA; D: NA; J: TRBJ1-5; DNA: TGTGCCAGCAGTTGGGGAGGGTACCAGCCCCAGCATTTT; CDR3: CASSWGGYQPQHF
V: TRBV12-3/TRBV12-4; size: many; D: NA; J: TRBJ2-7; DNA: TGTGCCAGCAGTTTGGGACTTAACGAGCAGTACTTC; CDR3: CASSLGLNEQYF
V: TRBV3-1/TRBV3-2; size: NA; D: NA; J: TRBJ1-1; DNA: TGTGCCAGCAGCCAGATACAGGGGAACACTGAAGCTTTCTTT; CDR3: CASSQIQGNTEAFF
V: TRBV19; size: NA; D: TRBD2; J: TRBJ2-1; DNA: TGTGCCAGTAGTATATTAGCGGGGGACATCTACAATGAGCAGTTCTTC; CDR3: CASSILAGDIYNEQFF
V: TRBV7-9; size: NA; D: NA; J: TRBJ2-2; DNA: TGTGCCAGCAGCTTAAACGGCGCGGGGGCCGTCACCGGGGAGCTGTTTTTT; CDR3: CASSLNGAGAVTGELFF
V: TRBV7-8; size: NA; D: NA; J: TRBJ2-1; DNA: TGTGCCAGCAGCCAACCGACGGCAGGGGCTCTTAACAATGAGCAGTTCTTC; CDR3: CASSQPTAGALNNEQFF
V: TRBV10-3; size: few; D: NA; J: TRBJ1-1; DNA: TGTGCCACCCGGAGGGAGTACACTGAAGCTTTCTTT; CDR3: CATRREYTEAFF
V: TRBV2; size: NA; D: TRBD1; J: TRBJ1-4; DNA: TGTGCCAGCAGGTCCCAGCAAACAGGGGGCAATGAAAAACTGTTTTTT; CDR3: CASRSQQTGGNEKLFF
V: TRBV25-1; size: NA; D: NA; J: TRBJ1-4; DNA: TGTGCCAGCAGTGTTATAGGGGCCGTGGCGGGGAATGAAAAACTGTTTTTT; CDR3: CASSVIGAVAGNEKLFF
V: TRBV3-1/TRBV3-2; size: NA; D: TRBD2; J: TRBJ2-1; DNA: TGTGCCAGCAGCCGAGGACGGGGGGTTTCCTACAATGAGCAGTTCTTC; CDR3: CASSRGRGVSYNEQFF
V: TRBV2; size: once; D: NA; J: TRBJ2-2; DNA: TGTGCCAGCAGTGGACAATTGAACACCGGGGAGCTGTTTTTT; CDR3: CASSGQLNTGELFF
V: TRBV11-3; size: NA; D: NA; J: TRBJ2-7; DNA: TGTGCCAGCAGGGGCAGGGTATTCAACGAGCAGTACTTC; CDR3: CASRGRVFNEQYF
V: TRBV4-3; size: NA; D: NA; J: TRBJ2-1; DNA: TGCGCCAGCAGCCCTAGGGGGTCGGGCTACAATGAGCAGTTCTTC; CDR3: CASSPRGSGYNEQFF
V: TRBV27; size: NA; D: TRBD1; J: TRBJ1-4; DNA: TGTGCCAGCAGTTCATTCGGGACAGGGAGCGAAAAACTGTTTTTT; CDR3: CASSSFGTGSEKLFF
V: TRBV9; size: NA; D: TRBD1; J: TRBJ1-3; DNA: TGTGCCAGCAGCGTCCAGGACAGGGGGTCTGGAAACACCATATATTTT; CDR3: CASSVQDRGSGNTIYF
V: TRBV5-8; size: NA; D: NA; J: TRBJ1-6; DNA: TGTGCCAGCAGGAGACAGGCCCTTAATTCACCCCTCCACTTT; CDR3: CASRRQALNSPLHF
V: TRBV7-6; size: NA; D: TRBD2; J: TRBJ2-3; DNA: TGTGCCAGCAGCTCCCTGGGGACTAGCGGGGGGACAGATACGCAGTATTTT; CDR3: CASSSLGTSGGTDTQYF
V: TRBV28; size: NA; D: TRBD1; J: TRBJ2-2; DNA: TGTGCCACCTACAGGGGATGGAACGGGGAGCTGTTTTTT; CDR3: CATYRGWNGELFF
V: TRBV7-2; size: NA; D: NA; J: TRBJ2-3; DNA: TGTGCCAGCGCCGAGGACTCGACCACAGATACGCAGTATTTT; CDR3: CASAEDSTTDTQYF
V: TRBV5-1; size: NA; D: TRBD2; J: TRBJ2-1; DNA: TGCGCCAGCAGCGGGGCTAGCGGGGGGGCGAATGAGCAGTTCTTC; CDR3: CASSGASGGANEQFF
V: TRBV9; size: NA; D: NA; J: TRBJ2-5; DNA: TGTGCCAGCAGCGTGGACAGTGTGGTAGAGACCCAGTACTTC; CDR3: CASSVDSVVETQYF
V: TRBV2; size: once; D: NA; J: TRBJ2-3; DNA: TGTGCCAGTGGGAGAATCTTAAATACAGATACGCAGTATTTT; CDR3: CASGRILNTDTQYF
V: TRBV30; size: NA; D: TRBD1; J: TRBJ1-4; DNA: TGTGCCTGGACGCGACAGGGGGAAAATGAAAAACTGTTTTTT; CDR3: CAWTRQGENEKLFF
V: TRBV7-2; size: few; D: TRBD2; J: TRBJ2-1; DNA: TGTGCCAGCAGCTTAGACGGGACTAGCGGGGGATTAGAGCAGTTCTTC; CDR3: CASSLDGTSGGLEQFF
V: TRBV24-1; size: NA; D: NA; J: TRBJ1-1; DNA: TGTGCCACCAGTGACCCTGGACGGGAATTTGAAGCTTTCTTT; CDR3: CATSDPGREFEAFF
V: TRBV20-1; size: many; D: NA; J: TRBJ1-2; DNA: TGCAGTGCTAGTTCAGGGCATTCCTATGGCTACACCTTC; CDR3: CSASSGHSYGYTF
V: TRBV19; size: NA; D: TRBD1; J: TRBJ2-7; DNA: TGTGCCAGTAGTAAGGGACCGGGACAGCTCTCCTACGAGCAGTACTTC; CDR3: CASSKGPGQLSYEQYF
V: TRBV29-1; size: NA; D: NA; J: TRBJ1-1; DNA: TGCAGCGTTGAAGATCTTTCTGAGGCTTTCTTT; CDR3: CSVEDLSEAFF
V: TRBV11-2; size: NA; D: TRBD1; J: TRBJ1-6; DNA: TGTGCCAGCAGCTTAGACGCGTGGGACAGGGATCTCCCCAATTCACCCCTCCACTTT; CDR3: CASSLDAWDRDLPNSPLHF
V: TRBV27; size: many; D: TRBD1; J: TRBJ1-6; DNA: TGTGCCAGCAGTTTTTATCACAGGGGGCGCAACACTAATTCACCCCTCCACTTT; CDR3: CASSFYHRGRNTNSPLHF
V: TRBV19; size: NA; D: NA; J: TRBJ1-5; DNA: TGTGCCAGTAGTATGGGCCTCCCGGTGCCTCAGCCCCAGCATTTT; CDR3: CASSMGLPVPQPQHF
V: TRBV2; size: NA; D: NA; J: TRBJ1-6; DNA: TGTGCCAGCAGGACGGGGGGTTCTAATTCACCCCTCCACTTT; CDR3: CASRTGGSNSPLHF
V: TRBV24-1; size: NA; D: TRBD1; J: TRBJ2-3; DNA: TGTGCCACCAGTGATTTGCTTGACAGGGACCAACCCTTCGACACAGATACGCAGTATTTT; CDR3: CATSDLLDRDQPFDTDTQYF
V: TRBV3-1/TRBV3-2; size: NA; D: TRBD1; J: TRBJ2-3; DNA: TGTGCCAGCAGCCAAGATGCGACAGGGCCAGATACGCAGTATTTT; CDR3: CASSQDATGPDTQYF
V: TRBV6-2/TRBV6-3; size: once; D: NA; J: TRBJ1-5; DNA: TGTGCCAGCAGTTCGACAGGCTACAATCAGCCCCAGCATTTT; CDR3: CASSSTGYNQPQHF
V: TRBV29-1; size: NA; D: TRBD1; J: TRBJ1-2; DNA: TGCAGCGCGTGGACAGGGGGCAACTATGGCTACACCTTC; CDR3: CSAWTGGNYGYTF
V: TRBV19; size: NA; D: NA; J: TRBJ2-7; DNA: TGTGCCAGTAGTATCACTCAGGTAGAGTACTACGAGCAGTACTTC; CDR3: CASSITQVEYYEQYF
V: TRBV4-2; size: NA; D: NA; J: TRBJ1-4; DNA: TGTGCCAGCAGCCGGGGGCCCAGTAATGAAAAACTGTTTTTT; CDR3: CASSRGPSNEKLFF